This is a list of T cell receptor beta chains from one sample in a study of shared clonotypes between healthy human individuals. Repertoires were generated with immunoSEQ multiplex PCR, while TCRdb's copy carries only in-frame clones and drops some. The sample holds some 2,100,000 clones, about 92% seen once. Input material: naive CD8+ T cells from PBMCs. These receptors all come from a man between 18 and 29 years old in good health. Some clones in this sample may be carry-over from other donors' samples. Each CDR3 is given with its conserved first and last residue.

v_call	j_call	cdr3_aa
TRBV27	TRBJ2-7	CASSFGLAYEQYF
TRBV10-3	TRBJ2-6	CAISGKGDSGANVLTF
TRBV28	TRBJ2-7	CASSSPGGAYEQYF
TRBV27	TRBJ2-7	CASSGTSGYTYEQYF
TRBV28	TRBJ2-1	CASSLTSGRPSNEQFF
TRBV29-1	TRBJ2-1	CSVEDVGLALYNEQFF
TRBV9	TRBJ2-1	CASSVDRGMGYNEQFF
TRBV4-1	TRBJ1-4	CASSVDRRNEKLFF
TRBV19	TRBJ2-7	CASSPRDGLAGSEQYF
TRBV2	TRBJ2-7	CASSEQGLAGEAYEQYF
TRBV13	TRBJ2-2	CASSSPGTGNGGELFF
TRBV4-1	TRBJ2-1	CASSPTSGNEQFF
TRBV27	TRBJ1-1	CASSVQGALGTEAFF
TRBV28	TRBJ2-5	CASSLGTTNTDFSETQYF
TRBV28	TRBJ2-7	CASSFRGGFHEQYF
TRBV21-1	TRBJ2-7	CASSVPDEYF
TRBV7-3	TRBJ1-1	CASSPTENTEAFF
TRBV6-5	TRBJ2-5	CASSYVGAGETQYF
TRBV9	TRBJ2-1	CASSVGQGTGNEQFF
TRBV5-4	TRBJ1-1	CASSFGDRPDTEAFF
TRBV27	TRBJ2-5	CASSLTSRGQETQYF
TRBV7-8	TRBJ2-2	CASSPSPRGASTGELFF
TRBV11-2	TRBJ1-5	CASSPRQYQPQHF
TRBV18	TRBJ1-5	CASSPMDARSNQPQHF
TRBV25-1	TRBJ2-1	CASSEQGSTYNEQFF
TRBV5-5	TRBJ2-3	CASSLDALTDTQYF
TRBV29-1	TRBJ1-2	CSVVQGSGYGYTF
TRBV7-2	TRBJ1-1	CASSSIEDRVRAFF
TRBV7-8	TRBJ1-1	CASSLDRDSNTEAFF
TRBV5-1	TRBJ2-2	CASSLGDRVGSNTGELFF
TRBV5-4	TRBJ2-1	CASSYFGSIRSGQFF
TRBV29-1	TRBJ1-1	CSVRGPDKYTEAFF
TRBV28	TRBJ2-7	CASSIDSFSYEQYF
TRBV27	TRBJ2-7	CASSWGTGSYEQYF
TRBV2	TRBJ1-1	CASKGHLNTEAFF
TRBV11-2	TRBJ2-1	CASSLVSSGRGEEQFF
TRBV19	TRBJ1-5	CASSALRDRGRPQHF
TRBV5-5	TRBJ1-5	CASSLQEGGNQPQHF
TRBV18	TRBJ2-7	CASSPREGYEQYF
TRBV5-6	TRBJ2-7	CASSFPGGELFSYEQYF
TRBV27	TRBJ2-2	CASSFTAGELFF
TRBV15	TRBJ2-1	CATSRGRLSVSGRANEQFF
TRBV5-6	TRBJ2-1	CASSQGTAYNEQFF
TRBV7-3	TRBJ2-2	CASSSRPVPQGRLAGELFF
TRBV28	NA	CASSHGQGASEQYF
TRBV4-2	TRBJ2-1	CASSRGRAHEQFF
TRBV4-2	TRBJ2-1	CASSQDWSGGTDNEQFF
TRBV7-3	TRBJ2-3	CASSRDRDTQYF
TRBV7-9	TRBJ2-1	CASSLKSWPPDNEQFF
TRBV14	TRBJ2-5	CASSPPMWETQYF
TRBV5-4	TRBJ2-2	CASSLGGKVSGELFF
TRBV7-9	TRBJ2-1	CASSQNRRAYDNEQFF
TRBV4-3	TRBJ2-7	CASSQAEDSSYEQYF